These 8 T cell receptor beta chains originate from one sample sequenced in a study of CD8 T cells in Susac syndrome. When the RNA was reverse transcribed, random hexamers were used with an input of roughly 0.45 to 1 ug. Each CDR3 protein gets one entry after TCRdb re-called the immunoSEQ multiplex PCR reads with MiXCR. This table has some 260,000 distinct CDR3 sequences, 80% to 90% appearing once. The sequencing sample was made of CD8+ T cells from PBMCs. The origin of the receptors is a human donor with multiple sclerosis.

This chain joins TRBV4-1 and TRBJ2-1; 7 nucleotides agree with TRBD2. Trimming at V came to 5 bases and at J to 6 bases, leaving 13 bases not matched to a gene. This CDR3 has 16 residues. CDR1 is MGHRA, CDR2 YSYEKL, per germline. The CDR3 DNA follows: TGCGCCAGCAGCTCTGATGTCGGCGGGAGTATCAATGAGCAGTTCTTC. Translation: CASSSDVGGSINEQFF.

The genes are TRBV7-9 and TRBJ2-6; tentatively, D is TRBD2 (6 bases). Looked up from germline, CDR1 is SEHNR and CDR2 is FQNEAQ (reference sequence). V lost 2 bases, J lost 0 bases, and 11 bases lay in between. The CDR3 length is 17 residues. DNA for the CDR3: TGTGCCAGCAGCTTAACCGGGGGTAGCTCTGGGGCCAACGTCCTGACTTTC. This encodes CASSLTGGSSGANVLTF.

The CDR3 bases are TGTGCCAGCAGCCAAGCACCCGGTCTCGACACTGAAGCTTTCTTT. Its translation is CASSQAPGLDTEAFF. The chain employs TRBV3-1 and TRBJ1-1; D call uncertain. CDR3 length equals 15 residues. Germline loops: CDR1 LGHDT, CDR2 YNNKEL (reference sequence). V lost 1 base and J 3 bases, leaving 12 bases between the germline ends.

The chain uses TRBV9 and TRBJ2-1; TRBD2 matches 12 bases. The V gene end was trimmed by 6 bases and the J gene end by 5 bases; junction bases not matched to a gene: 6. The CDR3 extends over 15 amino acids. Germline V gene sequence: CDR1 SGDLS, CDR2 YYNGEE. CDR3 sequence reads: CASTAGLAGNNEQFF. DNA for the CDR3: TGTGCCAGCACCGCAGGACTAGCGGGAAACAATGAGCAGTTCTTC.

This chain uses TRBV27 with TRBJ2-1; D is possibly TRBD1 or TRBD2 (6 bases each). CDR1 MNHEY and CDR2 SMNVEV come from the germline V gene (reference sequence). V shed 6 bases and J shed 9 bases, with 12 bases lying between them. CDR3 length: 12 residues. CDR3 DNA: TGTGCCAGCAGACAGGGAGGCACTGAGCAGTTCTTC. Translation: CASRQGGTEQFF.

The V and J genes are TRBV10-3 and TRBJ2-7; D is possibly TRBD1 (6 bases). Germline V gene lookup returns CDR1 ENHRY and CDR2 SYGVKD. Trimming took 4 bases from V and 0 from J, leaving 7 bases between them. This CDR3 is 13 amino acids long. The CDR3 sequence: CAISVDSSYEQYF. The CDR3 DNA sequence: TGTGCCATCAGTGTGGACAGCTCCTACGAGCAGTACTTC.

The chain is built from TRBV29-1 and TRBJ2-2, with a possible D match to TRBD2 (5 bases). The CDR3 is made up of 14 amino acids. Between the trimmed V and J ends, which lost 6 bases and 4 bases, there was a span of 15 bases. Germline CDR1 reads SQVTM; CDR2 reads ANQGSEA. The CDR3 region has the DNA TGCAGCGTGCCGGGGATTTTGACCACCGGGGAGCTGTTTTTT. It codes for CSVPGILTTGELFF.

The chain combines TRBV9 with TRBJ1-1; possible D gene TRBD1, 6 bases. Per germline, CDR1 SGDLS and CDR2 YYNGEE. The CDR3 runs 17 residues. The V end was cut by 0 bases, the J end by 3 bases, with 18 bases between. DNA of the CDR3: TGTGCCAGCAGCGTAGAGGGTATGTGGGGGCAGGACACTGAAGCTTTCTTT. The encoded protein is CASSVEGMWGQDTEAFF.